This T cell receptor (beta chain) was identified during a study of cytomegalovirus exposure and HLA in healthy donors. CDR1 and CDR2 (germline): SQVTM, ANQGSEA. Between the trimmed V and J ends, which lost 3 bases and 4 bases, there was a span of 12 bases. The CDR3 covers 14 residues. Study results and limitations: In a later analysis, several top co-occurrence clusters appeared linked to parvovirus B19, influenza, CMV and Epstein-Barr virus. It was shown in a later analysis that HLA-associated TCR beta chains were more clonally expanded than other, equally common chains. Previous analysis showed most TCR beta V segments were productive about 87% or about 30% of the time.

Comment on this clone: Its antigen is currently unknown.

Use of 60 Vbeta and 13 Jbeta primers characterized the PCR. Profiled with immunoSEQ multiplex PCR; TCRdb holds only in-frame clones, not every one. The sample has 150,000 to 200,000 clones, roughly 80% seen once. The origin of this receptor is a male donor in good health and CMV-seronegative. This sequence joins TRBV29-1 and TRBJ2-2; tentative D call: TRBD2 (5 bases). Sequenced material: PBMCs. CDR3 in DNA: TGCAGCGTTGAGGTCGGGGTTGGCACCGGGGAGCTGTTTTTT. It specifies CSVEVGVGTGELFF.